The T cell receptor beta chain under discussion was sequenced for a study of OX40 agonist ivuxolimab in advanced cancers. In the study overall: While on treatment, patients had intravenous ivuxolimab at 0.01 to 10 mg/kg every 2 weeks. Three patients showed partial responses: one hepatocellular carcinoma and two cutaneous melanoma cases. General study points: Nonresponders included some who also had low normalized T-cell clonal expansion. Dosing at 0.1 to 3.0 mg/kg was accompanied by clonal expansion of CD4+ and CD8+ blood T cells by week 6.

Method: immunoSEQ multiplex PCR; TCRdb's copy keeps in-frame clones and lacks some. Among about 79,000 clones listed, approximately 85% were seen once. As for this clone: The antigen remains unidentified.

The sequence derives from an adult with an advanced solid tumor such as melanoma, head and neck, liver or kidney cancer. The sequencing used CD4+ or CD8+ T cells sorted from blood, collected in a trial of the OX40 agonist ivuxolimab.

The CDR3 DNA reads as TGTGCCAGCAGCTACCCCGAGGAGGGAGGGCCTCAAGATACGCAGTATTTT. It codes for CASSYPEEGGPQDTQYF. The V gene is TRBV7-6, the J gene TRBJ2-3, with TRBD2 matching 7 bases. The germline CDR1 and CDR2 sequences are SGHVS and FNYEAQ. Unmatched junction bases numbered 15, after V lost 4 bases and J lost 5 bases. The CDR3 totals 17 residues. Combining the CDR3 with reference TRBV7-6 and TRBJ2-3 gives the whole variable domain GAGVSQSPRYKVTKRGQDVALRCDPISGHVSLYWYRQALGQGPEFLTYFNYEAQQDKSGLPNDRFSAERPEGSISTLTIQRTEQRDSAMYRCASSYPEEGGPQDTQYFGPGTRLTVL.